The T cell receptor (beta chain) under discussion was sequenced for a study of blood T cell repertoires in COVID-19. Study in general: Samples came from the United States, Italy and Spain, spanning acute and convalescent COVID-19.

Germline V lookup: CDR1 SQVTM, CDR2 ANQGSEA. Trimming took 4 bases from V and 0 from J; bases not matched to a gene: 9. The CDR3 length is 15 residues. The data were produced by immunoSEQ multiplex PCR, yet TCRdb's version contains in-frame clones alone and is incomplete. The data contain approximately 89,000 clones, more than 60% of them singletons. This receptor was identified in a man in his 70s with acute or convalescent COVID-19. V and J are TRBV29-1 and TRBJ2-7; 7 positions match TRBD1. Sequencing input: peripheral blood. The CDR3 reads CSVARYRGDSYEQYF. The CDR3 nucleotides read TGCAGCGTTGCAAGGTACAGGGGCGACTCCTACGAGCAGTACTTC.